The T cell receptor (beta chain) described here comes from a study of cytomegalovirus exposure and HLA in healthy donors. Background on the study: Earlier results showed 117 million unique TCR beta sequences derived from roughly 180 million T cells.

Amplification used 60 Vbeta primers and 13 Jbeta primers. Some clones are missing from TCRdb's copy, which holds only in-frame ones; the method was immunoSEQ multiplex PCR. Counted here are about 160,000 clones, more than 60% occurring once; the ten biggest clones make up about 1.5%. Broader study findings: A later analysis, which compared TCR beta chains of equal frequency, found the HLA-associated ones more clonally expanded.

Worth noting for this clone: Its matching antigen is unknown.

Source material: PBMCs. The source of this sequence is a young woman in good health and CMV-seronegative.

The CDR3 sequence is CAISGDSQETQYF. The CDR3 nucleotides read TGTGCCATCAGTGGGGACAGCCAAGAGACCCAGTACTTC. The gene calls are TRBV10-3 and TRBJ2-5, with 7 bases lining up with TRBD1. Germline loops: CDR1 ENHRY, CDR2 SYGVKD. V lost 4 bases, J lost 1 base, and 0 bases stayed unmatched. This CDR3 spans 13 amino acids.